This T cell receptor beta chain stems from a study of post-analysis software for immune sequencing data. Regarding the study as a whole: With TRBV5-6, TRBV5-1 and TRBV20-1 included, 5 or 6 TRBV segments were more frequent in patients than in controls.

Points on this clonotype: The antigen is undetermined.

The CDR3 extends over 13 amino acids. The ends lost 4 bases at V and 6 bases at J; junction bases unmatched: 3. CDR1 and CDR2 (germline): MGHRA, YSYEKL. Prepared libraries of TCR beta cDNA carried unique molecular identifiers. TCRdb re-called the PCR reads through MiXCR, storing one row per CDR3 protein. Of roughly 600,000 distinct CDR3 sequences in the sample, 40% to 50% were seen once. Sequencing was done on a sample of blood. The gene calls are TRBV4-1 and TRBJ2-1, with 7 bases identical to TRBD1. This receptor was taken from a girl aged 5-17 years with multiple sclerosis. The CDR3 protein is CASSPRDSNEQFF. The CDR3 nucleotides read TGCGCCAGCAGCCCCCGGGACAGCAATGAGCAGTTCTTC.